This T cell receptor (beta chain) was recorded in a study of response to subunit inactivated influenza vaccine. Findings of the study overall: Few new T cells, the authors suggested, are recruited by each seasonal influenza vaccination.

The germline gives CDR1 SGHRS, CDR2 YFSETQ. The CDR3 contains 15 residues. The germline V and J ends were trimmed by 3 bases and 1 base, with 13 bases remaining between them. Each CDR3 protein is one row after TCRdb ran MiXCR on the RT-PCR reads. The sample has 550,000 to 800,000 distinct CDR3 sequences, roughly 14% seen once; the top ten hold around a tenth. Regarding this clonotype: Its antigen is not identified.

Sequencing was performed on PBMCs from blood, taken about 11 days after vaccination. The TCR sequence derives from a man in his fifties or sixties who received an inactivated influenza vaccine. This chain uses TRBV5-1 with TRBJ1-1, with D possibly matching TRBD1 (6 bases). Here the CDR3 reads CASSSGQNGNTEAFF. In DNA, the CDR3 is TGCGCCAGCAGCTCAGGACAGAATGGGAACACTGAAGCTTTCTTT. The whole variable domain, remainder taken from reference TRBV5-1 and TRBJ1-1, is KAGVTQTPRYLIKTRGQQVTLSCSPISGHRSVSWYQQTPGQGLQFLFEYFSETQRNKGNFPGRFSGRQFSNSRSEMNVSTLELGDSALYLCASSSGQNGNTEAFFGQGTRLTVV.